This T cell receptor beta chain is drawn from a study of T cells after yellow fever vaccination. Production of TCR cDNA was by 5'RACE template switching, which also added a universal primer site and UMIs. TCRdb redid the calling of the 5' RACE reads with MiXCR, one entry per CDR3 protein. The sample has around 340,000 distinct CDR3 sequences, around 12% seen once; the top ten hold about 3%. This clonotype was detected many times. Antigen unknown. Regarding the study as a whole: Subsequent booster samples again held most clones from primary vaccination (96% CD4, approximately 85% CD8).

The CDR3 totals 13 residues. Trimming stripped 0 bases from V and 8 bases from J, with 11 bases between. Germline CDR1 reads SGHRS; CDR2 reads YFSETQ. The sequence came from a man aged 18 to 35 who received the YFV17D yellow fever vaccine. The chain uses TRBV5-1 and TRBJ1-2; no firm D call. The sequences come from CD4+ T cells sorted from PBMCs, collected 15 days after the yellow fever booster vaccination. CDR3 in DNA: TGCGCCAGCAGCTTGGTGGGCAGTCGGGGCTACACCTTC. Translated: CASSLVGSRGYTF. Based on the CDR3 plus reference TRBV5-1 and TRBJ1-2, the full variable domain is KAGVTQTPRYLIKTRGQQVTLSCSPISGHRSVSWYQQTPGQGLQFLFEYFSETQRNKGNFPGRFSGRQFSNSRSEMNVSTLELGDSALYLCASSLVGSRGYTFGSGTRLTVV.